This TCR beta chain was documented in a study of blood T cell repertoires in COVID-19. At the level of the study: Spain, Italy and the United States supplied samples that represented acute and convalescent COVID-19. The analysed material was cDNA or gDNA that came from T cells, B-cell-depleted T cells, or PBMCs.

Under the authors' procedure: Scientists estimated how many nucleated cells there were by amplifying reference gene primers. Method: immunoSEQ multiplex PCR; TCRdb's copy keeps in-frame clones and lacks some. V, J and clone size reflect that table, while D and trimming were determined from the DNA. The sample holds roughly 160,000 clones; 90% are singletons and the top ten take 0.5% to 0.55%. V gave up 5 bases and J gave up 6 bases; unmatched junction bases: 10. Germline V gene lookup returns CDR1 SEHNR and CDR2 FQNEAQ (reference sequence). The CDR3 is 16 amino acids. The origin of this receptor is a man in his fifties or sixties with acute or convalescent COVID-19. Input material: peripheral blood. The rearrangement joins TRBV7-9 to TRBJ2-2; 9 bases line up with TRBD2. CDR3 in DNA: TGTGCCAGCAGCCCCCGGACTAGCGCGAGCTCCGGGGAGCTGTTTTTT. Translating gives CASSPRTSASSGELFF.